A selection of T cell receptor beta chains follows, all from one sample in a study of shared clonotypes between healthy human individuals. Assay: immunoSEQ multiplex PCR; the TCRdb copy retains only in-frame clones and omits some. Here the sample spans roughly 2,500,000 clones, over 85% being singletons. The specimen was naive CD4+ T cells from PBMCs. These receptors came from a man aged 18 to 35 in good health. Some clones in this sample may be carry-over from other donors' samples. CDR3s include the opening cysteine and the closing phenylalanine or tryptophan.

v_call	j_call	cdr3_aa
TRBV25-1	TRBJ1-2	CASSSGTPYGYTF
TRBV6-1	TRBJ2-7	CASRYSGSEQYF
TRBV9	TRBJ2-1	CASSAQVVVADEQFF
TRBV29-1	TRBJ2-5	CSALPELLAGGQETQYF
TRBV19	TRBJ1-3	CASSARTASSGNTIYF
TRBV2	TRBJ1-3	CASTRIISGNTIYF
TRBV5-1	TRBJ2-3	CASSLTGPSTDTQYF
TRBV28	TRBJ2-7	CASSTVMVGEQYF
TRBV9	TRBJ1-3	CASSGSWGPTLKDRGNTIYF
TRBV11-3	TRBJ2-1	CASSLGQGSFVQFF
TRBV5-1	TRBJ2-3	CASSLGLPDTQYF
TRBV15	TRBJ2-2	CATSRAADRYTGELFF
TRBV7-9	TRBJ2-1	CASSLGPGLPYNEQFF
TRBV28	TRBJ1-5	CASSFWTSGNQPQHF
TRBV19	TRBJ2-3	CASSIWSGSGTDTQYF
TRBV11-2	TRBJ1-2	CASSLAGDRVDSYGYTF
TRBV28	TRBJ1-4	CASSAADLGGAREKLFF
TRBV2	TRBJ1-1	CASSEQGGTEAFF
TRBV2	TRBJ2-7	CASSGDDYEQYF
TRBV25-1	TRBJ2-1	CASSEMVGEGIEQFF
TRBV11-3	TRBJ2-7	CASSLGSAYEQYF
TRBV28	TRBJ2-7	CASSRAGVVDEQYF
TRBV27	TRBJ2-2	CASSFLTAGELFF
TRBV5-6	TRBJ2-3	CASSLGSGSTDTQYF
TRBV6-1	TRBJ1-3	CASEVQGADTIYF
TRBV28	TRBJ1-5	CASSYGQGYQPQHF
TRBV5-1	TRBJ1-2	CASSVSGGPPYGYTF
TRBV30	TRBJ2-5	CAWSVTGRETQYF
TRBV28	TRBJ1-2	CASSFQASGGYTF
TRBV19	TRBJ2-7	CASSIGTSGSSYEQYF
TRBV18	TRBJ2-1	CASSPRGGRAYNEQFF
TRBV19	TRBJ2-2	CASRPQGGELFF
TRBV2	TRBJ2-5	CASERQARYQETQYF
TRBV5-4	TRBJ2-3	CASSWNRVGTDTQYF
TRBV7-3	TRBJ2-3	CASSLNVGTQYF
TRBV5-8	TRBJ1-5	CASSLGRGQPQHF